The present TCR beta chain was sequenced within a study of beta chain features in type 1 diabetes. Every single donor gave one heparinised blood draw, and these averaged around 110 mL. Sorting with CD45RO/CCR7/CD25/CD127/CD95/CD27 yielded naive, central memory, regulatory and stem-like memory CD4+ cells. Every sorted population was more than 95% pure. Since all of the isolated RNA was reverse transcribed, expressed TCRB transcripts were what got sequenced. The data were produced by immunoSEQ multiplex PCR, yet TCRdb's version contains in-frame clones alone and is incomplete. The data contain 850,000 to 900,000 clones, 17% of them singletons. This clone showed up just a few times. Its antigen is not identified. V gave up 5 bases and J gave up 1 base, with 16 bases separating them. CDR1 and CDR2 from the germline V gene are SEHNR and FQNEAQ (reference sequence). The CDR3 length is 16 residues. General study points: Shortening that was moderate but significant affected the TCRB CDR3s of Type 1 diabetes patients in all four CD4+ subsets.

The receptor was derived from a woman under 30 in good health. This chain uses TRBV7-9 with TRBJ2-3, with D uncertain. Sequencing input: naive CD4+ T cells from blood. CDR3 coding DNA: TGTGCCAGCAGCCCGAGTCGTGGGATCCGCACAGATACGCAGTATTTT. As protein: CASSPSRGIRTDTQYF.